A selection of T cell receptor beta chains follows, all from one sample in a study of T cells in Graves' hyperthyroidism and ophthalmopathy. TCRdb ran MiXCR on the multiplex PCR reads and lists one entry per CDR3 protein. Counted here are 600,000 to 700,000 distinct CDR3 sequences, just under 45% occurring once; the ten biggest clones make up roughly 6.5%. Sequenced: peripheral blood or thyroid tissue (not recorded which). Receptors were obtained from an adult man with Graves' disease, either hyperthyroidism or ophthalmopathy (not recorded which). Both conserved end residues are part of each CDR3. D genes are given only for firm matches. A row's size may be missing; if present it is once, few, many or a size class.

D gene: TRBD1
J gene: TRBJ1-2
clone size: .
V gene: TRBV9
CDR3 protein: CASSLFRDRGDGYTF
CDR3 DNA: TGTGCCAGCAGCCTCTTCCGGGACAGGGGGGATGGCTACACCTTC

D gene: TRBD1
J gene: TRBJ1-6
clone size: .
V gene: TRBV7-2
CDR3 protein: CASSSRQGANSPLHF
CDR3 DNA: TGTGCCAGCAGCTCTCGACAGGGGGCGAATTCACCCCTCCACTTT

D gene: TRBD1
J gene: TRBJ2-2
clone size: .
V gene: TRBV6-6
CDR3 protein: CASRGQGVRDGELFF
CDR3 DNA: TGTGCCAGCAGGGGACAGGGGGTTAGAGACGGGGAGCTGTTTTTT

D gene: .
J gene: TRBJ1-4
clone size: .
V gene: TRBV9
CDR3 protein: CASSVTGTTNEKLFF
CDR3 DNA: TGTGCCAGCAGCGTTACAGGGACAACTAATGAAAAACTGTTTTTT

D gene: .
J gene: TRBJ1-1
clone size: .
V gene: TRBV29-1
CDR3 protein: CSVPKGGETMNTEAFF
CDR3 DNA: TGCAGCGTCCCCAAGGGTGGTGAGACCATGAACACTGAAGCTTTCTTT

D gene: .
J gene: TRBJ2-2
clone size: many
V gene: TRBV15
CDR3 protein: CATSFDGNTGELFF
CDR3 DNA: TGTGCCACCAGTTTTGACGGTAACACCGGGGAGCTGTTTTTT

D gene: .
J gene: TRBJ1-1
clone size: .
V gene: TRBV19
CDR3 protein: CASSTGPRGGRTEAFF
CDR3 DNA: TGTGCCAGTAGTACAGGACCGAGGGGAGGGAGGACTGAAGCTTTCTTT

D gene: .
J gene: TRBJ2-7
clone size: many
V gene: TRBV29-1
CDR3 protein: CSVELAGSVDEQYF
CDR3 DNA: TGCAGCGTTGAACTAGCAGGGAGTGTAGACGAGCAGTACTTC

D gene: .
J gene: TRBJ1-5
clone size: .
V gene: TRBV29-1
CDR3 protein: CSATTGSQPQHF
CDR3 DNA: TGCAGCGCAACAACAGGGTCTCAGCCCCAGCATTTT

D gene: TRBD1
J gene: TRBJ1-6
clone size: .
V gene: TRBV7-2
CDR3 protein: CASSLAGDRGGSPLHF
CDR3 DNA: TGTGCCAGCAGCTTAGCGGGCGACAGGGGAGGCTCACCCCTCCACTTT

D gene: .
J gene: TRBJ2-5
clone size: .
V gene: TRBV5-1
CDR3 protein: CASSLGWGDQETQYF
CDR3 DNA: TGTGCCAGCAGCTTGGGATGGGGGGATCAAGAGACCCAGTACTTC

D gene: .
J gene: TRBJ1-4
clone size: many
V gene: TRBV7-9
CDR3 protein: CASRSGPSNEKLFF
CDR3 DNA: TGTGCCAGCAGGTCGGGACCGAGTAATGAAAAACTGTTTTTT

D gene: TRBD2
J gene: TRBJ2-7
clone size: .
V gene: TRBV12-3/TRBV12-4
CDR3 protein: CASSLKAGPSYEQYF
CDR3 DNA: TGTGCCAGCAGTTTGAAAGCGGGGCCCTCCTACGAGCAGTACTTC

D gene: .
J gene: TRBJ2-7
clone size: many
V gene: TRBV7-2
CDR3 protein: CASSATGPYEQYF
CDR3 DNA: TGTGCCAGCAGCGCCACGGGCCCCTACGAGCAGTACTTC

D gene: .
J gene: TRBJ2-7
clone size: .
V gene: TRBV3-1
CDR3 protein: CASSQDPEDYEQYF
CDR3 DNA: TGTGCCAGCAGCCAAGATCCGGAAGACTACGAGCAGTACTTC

D gene: TRBD1
J gene: TRBJ2-7
clone size: .
V gene: TRBV7-9
CDR3 protein: CASSPTGAPRHEQYF
CDR3 DNA: TGTGCCAGCAGTCCAACAGGGGCCCCCCGCCACGAGCAGTACTTC

D gene: TRBD1
J gene: TRBJ1-3
clone size: .
V gene: TRBV7-2
CDR3 protein: CASSFDRGTGNTIYF
CDR3 DNA: TGTGCCAGCAGCTTCGACAGGGGGACTGGAAACACCATATATTTT

D gene: .
J gene: TRBJ1-1
clone size: many
V gene: TRBV19
CDR3 protein: CASSVDRDAEAFF
CDR3 DNA: TGTGCCAGTAGTGTAGATCGGGACGCCGAAGCTTTCTTT

D gene: .
J gene: TRBJ2-6
clone size: .
V gene: TRBV20-1
CDR3 protein: CSARDNSGANVLTF
CDR3 DNA: TGCAGTGCTAGGGACAACTCTGGGGCCAACGTCCTGACTTTC

D gene: .
J gene: TRBJ2-7
clone size: .
V gene: TRBV29-1
CDR3 protein: CSSSTGYEQYF
CDR3 DNA: TGCAGCAGTTCTACGGGCTACGAGCAGTACTTC

D gene: .
J gene: TRBJ1-1
clone size: many
V gene: TRBV7-9
CDR3 protein: CASSPEPTGTEAFF
CDR3 DNA: TGTGCCAGCAGCCCCGAACCTACGGGGACTGAAGCTTTCTTT

D gene: .
J gene: TRBJ1-1
clone size: .
V gene: TRBV5-1
CDR3 protein: CASSSTMGTEAFF
CDR3 DNA: TGCGCCAGCAGCTCGACGATGGGGACTGAAGCTTTCTTT

D gene: .
J gene: TRBJ1-2
clone size: many
V gene: TRBV24-1
CDR3 protein: CATSDLFRPARAHGYTF
CDR3 DNA: TGTGCCACCAGTGATTTGTTCCGTCCTGCCAGGGCCCATGGCTACACCTTC

D gene: .
J gene: TRBJ1-5
clone size: .
V gene: TRBV20-1
CDR3 protein: CSAGVAGAVNQPQHF
CDR3 DNA: TGCAGTGCTGGGGTAGCGGGGGCCGTCAATCAGCCCCAGCATTTT

D gene: .
J gene: TRBJ2-6
clone size: many
V gene: TRBV15
CDR3 protein: CATQGSGANVLTF
CDR3 DNA: TGTGCCACCCAGGGCTCTGGGGCCAACGTCCTGACTTTC

D gene: .
J gene: TRBJ1-2
clone size: .
V gene: TRBV11-2
CDR3 protein: CASSFPAGYGYTF
CDR3 DNA: TGTGCCAGCAGCTTCCCGGCTGGCTATGGCTACACCTTC

D gene: TRBD1
J gene: TRBJ1-1
clone size: few
V gene: TRBV20-1
CDR3 protein: CSARTGWNTEAFF
CDR3 DNA: TGCAGTGCCAGGACAGGTTGGAACACTGAAGCTTTCTTT

D gene: .
J gene: TRBJ1-1
clone size: .
V gene: TRBV2
CDR3 protein: CASSEKGADTEAFF
CDR3 DNA: TGTGCCAGCAGTGAAAAAGGGGCTGACACTGAAGCTTTCTTT

D gene: .
J gene: TRBJ1-1
clone size: .
V gene: TRBV5-1
CDR3 protein: CASSWSSSDTEAFF
CDR3 DNA: TGCGCCAGCAGCTGGTCCTCTTCCGACACTGAAGCTTTCTTT

D gene: .
J gene: TRBJ1-3
clone size: few
V gene: TRBV20-1
CDR3 protein: CSASERISGNTIYF
CDR3 DNA: TGCAGTGCTAGCGAGAGAATCTCTGGAAACACCATATATTTT

D gene: .
J gene: TRBJ1-1
clone size: .
V gene: TRBV6-6
CDR3 protein: CASSYSRDKMNTEAFF
CDR3 DNA: TGTGCCAGCAGTTACTCCCGGGACAAGATGAACACTGAAGCTTTCTTT

D gene: .
J gene: TRBJ2-5
clone size: .
V gene: TRBV10-2
CDR3 protein: CASSESGLETQYF
CDR3 DNA: TGCGCCAGCAGTGAGTCAGGGTTGGAGACCCAGTACTTC

D gene: TRBD1
J gene: TRBJ2-7
clone size: .
V gene: TRBV6-5
CDR3 protein: CASSEAQWTGRYEQYF
CDR3 DNA: TGTGCCAGCAGTGAAGCGCAATGGACAGGGCGCTACGAGCAGTACTTC

D gene: .
J gene: TRBJ2-5
clone size: .
V gene: TRBV11-2
CDR3 protein: CASSRWAGQQETQYF
CDR3 DNA: TGTGCCAGCAGTCGATGGGCAGGGCAACAAGAGACCCAGTACTTC

D gene: TRBD1
J gene: TRBJ2-7
clone size: few
V gene: TRBV19
CDR3 protein: CASSIGQAYEQYF
CDR3 DNA: TGTGCCAGTAGTATTGGACAGGCCTACGAGCAGTACTTC

D gene: .
J gene: TRBJ1-2
clone size: .
V gene: TRBV20-1
CDR3 protein: CSARGDGANYGYTF
CDR3 DNA: TGCAGTGCTAGGGGGGACGGCGCTAACTATGGCTACACCTTC

D gene: .
J gene: TRBJ1-3
clone size: .
V gene: TRBV25-1
CDR3 protein: CASSAPLGGNTIYF
CDR3 DNA: TGTGCCAGCAGTGCCCCGCTGGGTGGAAACACCATATATTTT

D gene: .
J gene: TRBJ2-5
clone size: few
V gene: TRBV20-1
CDR3 protein: CSARDPRDFNQETQYF
CDR3 DNA: TGCAGTGCTAGAGATCCTCGAGACTTCAACCAAGAGACCCAGTACTTC

D gene: .
J gene: TRBJ1-1
clone size: few
V gene: TRBV11-2
CDR3 protein: CASSLVSGRGEAFF
CDR3 DNA: TGTGCCAGCAGCTTAGTTTCAGGGCGGGGTGAAGCTTTCTTT